This T cell receptor (beta chain) was captured in a study of blood T cell repertoires in COVID-19. Study overall: Samples came from the United States, Italy and Spain, spanning acute and convalescent COVID-19.

One Seattle source followed patients from active infection through their disease course. Authors' processing steps: Nucleated cell number was recorded as an estimate derived from reference gene primer amplification. Repertoires were generated with immunoSEQ multiplex PCR, while TCRdb's copy carries only in-frame clones and drops some. Clone size and V and J calls were adopted from that table, with D and trimming inferred from the DNA. In the table there are over 100,000 clones, around nine tenths of which are singletons. This CDR3 region has 14 residues. CDR1 and CDR2 (germline): MNHEY, SVGAGI. The V and J ends lost 8 bases and 6 bases, in that order; junction bases with no gene match: 4.

The sequencing input was peripheral blood. The receptor's source is a woman aged 50 to 65 with COVID-19, enrolled during active disease. The chain links TRBV6-5 to TRBJ2-2, with TRBD2 matching 12 bases. The CDR3 region is CASCLAGGPGELFF. CDR3 DNA: TGTGCCAGCTGCCTAGCGGGGGGGCCCGGGGAGCTGTTTTTT.